This T cell receptor (beta chain) comes out of a study of T-cell reconstitution after alpha-beta-depleted transplantation in children. Study observations and caveats: The main origin of T-cell counts and diversity one year after transplant was newly produced T cells. Several hundred rapidly expanded clones from non-depleted graft cells reportedly supplied alpha-beta T cells about two months post-transplant. Some patients owed their high day-60 TCRbeta diversity to surviving recipient T cells and thymic progenitors.

The CDR3 spans 14 residues. Germline values: CDR1 KGHDR, CDR2 SFDVKD. Trimming shortened V by 2 bases and J by 4 bases, and 10 bases separated the two germline ends. This clonotype occurred many times. Its antigen is unidentified. The TCRbeta library was prepared with unique molecular identifiers. Via MiXCR, TCRdb re-called the PCR reads, giving one row per CDR3 protein. This sample carries 100,000 to 120,000 distinct CDR3 sequences, 5.5% to 6.5% of them seen once, and the ten largest clones take roughly 25%. This clonotype was sampled from a male patient between 2 and 10 years old who had a stem cell transplant for acute lymphoblastic leukemia, so the T cells may come from the graft donor. This sample comprised PBMCs, mostly from graft donor cells, obtained 360 days after TCRalphabeta/CD19-depleted stem cell transplant. This chain connects TRBV24-1 to TRBJ1-2; D not resolved. CDR3 coding DNA: TGTGCCACCAGTGATTATCCAGACTCCTATGGCTACACCTTC. It translates to CATSDYPDSYGYTF.